Following are 17 T cell receptor beta chains from one sample sequenced in a study of cytotoxic CD8 clonotypes in ibrutinib-treated CLL. The assay was immunoSEQ multiplex PCR, and TCRdb's table has in-frame clones only and misses some. The sample includes roughly 150,000 clones, about 88% of them seen just once. The sample consisted of PBMCs, taken at disease progression, from a patient treated with ibrutinib. The receptors come from a human donor with chronic lymphocytic leukemia.

This chain joins TRBV2 and TRBJ2-3; TRBD2 aligns across 11 bases. Germline V lookup: CDR1 SNHLY, CDR2 FYNNEI. Trimming removed 10 bases from V and 2 bases from J; junction bases left unmatched: 17. CDR3 length: 18 residues. The CDR3 DNA reads as TGTGCCATCGGGGACCTAGCGGGAGGTTATATCGACACAGATACGCAGTATTTT. The encoded protein is CAIGDLAGGYIDTDTQYF.

The V call is TRBV7-9, the J call TRBJ2-7; the D gene is possibly TRBD2 (6 bases). Germline loops: CDR1 SEHNR, CDR2 FQNEAQ (reference sequence). The CDR3 loop spans 17 amino acids. Trimming pared 2 bases from V and 2 bases from J, leaving 19 bases between. In DNA form, the CDR3 reads TGTGCCAGCAGCTTATTAGGCGGCAGGACTAAACCCTACGAGCAGTACTTC. Translation: CASSLLGGRTKPYEQYF.

The chain combines TRBV19 with TRBJ2-2; no reliable D call. The CDR3 extends over 11 amino acids. V lost 8 bases and J 2 bases, leaving 3 bases between the germline ends. The germline V gene has CDR1 LNHDA and CDR2 SQIVND (reference sequence). CDR3 coding DNA: TGTGCCAGTGCAAACACCGGGGAGCTGTTTTTT. Encoded protein: CASANTGELFF.

The chain has TRBV29-1 and TRBJ2-7; the D gene is possibly TRBD1 (7 bases). This CDR3 contains 14 residues. Trimming took 7 bases from V and 5 from J, leaving 21 bases between them. Germline V lookup: CDR1 SQVTM, CDR2 ANQGSEA. The DNA for the CDR3 is TGCAGCGCGCGGCTACAGGGGCAGCGGGACGAGCAGTACTTC. Amino acid sequence: CSARLQGQRDEQYF.

This clone showed up just once. V usage is TRBV19 and J usage is TRBJ2-1, with 13 bases that match TRBD2. V lost 4 bases, J lost 9 bases, and 9 bases stayed unmatched. The CDR3 spans 16 residues. The germline gives CDR1 LNHDA, CDR2 SQIVND (reference sequence). The CDR3 spells CASSTRTSGSFGEQFF. The CDR3 DNA sequence: TGTGCCAGTAGTACCCGGACTAGCGGGAGCTTCGGTGAGCAGTTCTTC.

The chain is built from TRBV5-5 and TRBJ2-7; D not resolved. V was pared by 7 bases and J by 0 bases, with 8 bases between. Germline V gives CDR1 SGHKS, CDR2 YYEKEE (reference sequence). The CDR3 extends over 12 amino acids. CDR3 sequence (DNA): TGTGCCAGCTCCCTTACCTCCTACGAGCAGTACTTC. Protein product: CASSLTSYEQYF.

This chain uses TRBV19 with TRBJ2-3; D unresolved. This CDR3 region has 14 residues. Trimming pared 2 bases from V and 4 bases from J, leaving 10 bases between. The V gene's germline CDR1 is LNHDA and CDR2 SQIVND (reference sequence). In nucleotides, the CDR3 is TGTGCCAGTAGTATACTAGGCAGAGCAGATACGCAGTATTTT. As protein: CASSILGRADTQYF.

V and J are TRBV6-1 and TRBJ1-2; maybe TRBD1 (6 bases). Trimming removed 3 bases at V and 7 bases at J, with 15 bases between. Germline lookup yields CDR1 MNHNS and CDR2 SASEGT. The CDR3 totals 14 residues. The CDR3 DNA is TGTGCCAGCAGTGAGCCTACAGGGCCCAGTGGCTACACCTTC. The encoded protein is CASSEPTGPSGYTF.

This sequence joins TRBV10-1 and TRBJ1-2; 9 positions match TRBD1. Germline V gives CDR1 WNHNN, CDR2 SYGVQD (reference sequence). The CDR3 consists of 14 residues. V shed 6 bases and J 1 base; nucleotides not matched to a gene: 3. CDR3 coding DNA: TGCGCCAGCAGCGGACAGGGGTATAACTATGGCTACACCTTC. Protein: CASSGQGYNYGYTF.

This chain joins TRBV7-2 and TRBJ2-7; D not certain. The ends were cut back, 1 base at V and 4 bases at J, with 14 bases in the middle. The V gene's germline CDR1 is SGHTA and CDR2 FQGNSA. The CDR3 length is 15 residues. CDR3 DNA sequence: TGTGCCAGCAGCTTAGACCCCAGGAAGTTTTACGAGCAGTACTTC. This gives the protein CASSLDPRKFYEQYF.

The V call is TRBV14, the J call TRBJ1-1, with TRBD1 identical over 7 bases. Per the germline V gene, CDR1 is SGHDN and CDR2 is FVKESK. CDR3 length: 17 residues. Trimming took 1 base from V and 0 from J; bases not matched to a gene: 8. CDR3: CASSQVARGRMNTEAFF. The CDR3 DNA sequence: TGTGCCAGCAGCCAAGTAGCGAGGGGGCGTATGAACACTGAAGCTTTCTTT.

This sequence joins TRBV30 and TRBJ1-1; D remains ambiguous. The CDR3 length is 11 residues. Trimming pared 5 bases from V and 5 bases from J, leaving 9 bases between. Germline assignment: CDR1 GTSNPN and CDR2 SVGIG (reference sequence). CDR3 bases: TGTGCCTGGGCGGGTTCTACTGAAGCTTTCTTT. The encoded protein is CAWAGSTEAFF.

This clone was seen a single time. The chain links TRBV7-6 to TRBJ2-4; no reliable D call. The CDR3 length is 18 residues. Germline CDR1 reads SGHVS; CDR2 reads FNYEAQ. Trimming cost V 1 base and J 1 base, with 17 bases left between them. CDR3 sequence (DNA): TGTGCCAGCAGCTTAGAGATAGCCACCCAGTGGGCCAAAAACATTCAGTACTTC. The encoded protein is CASSLEIATQWAKNIQYF.

V usage is TRBV4-3 and J usage is TRBJ1-5; D gene unclear. Germline values: CDR1 LGHNA, CDR2 YSLEER. V was shortened by 5 bases and J by 4 bases, with 6 bases between the two germline ends. There are 12 residues in the CDR3. The CDR3 DNA follows: TGCGCCAGCAGCTTAGGGAATCAGCCCCAGCATTTT. As protein: CASSLGNQPQHF.

The chain couples TRBV18 to TRBJ1-1; 8 bases line up with TRBD1. J lost 7 bases, V lost 2 bases, and 6 bases had no gene match. The germline gives CDR1 KGHSH, CDR2 LQKENI. The length of the CDR3 is 14 residues. The CDR3, as DNA: TGTGCCAGCTCACCAAACTCAGGGGGCAATGAAGCTTTCTTT. Amino acid sequence: CASSPNSGGNEAFF.

The V call is TRBV6-1, the J call TRBJ1-5; D remains unclear. There are 11 residues in the CDR3. Per the germline V gene, CDR1 is MNHNS and CDR2 is SASEGT. V was pared by 2 bases and J by 6 bases, with 2 bases between. In nucleotides, the CDR3 is TGTGCCAGCAGTGAATTTCAGCCCCAGCATTTT. It yields the protein CASSEFQPQHF.

The J gene is TRBJ2-7, the V gene TRBV4-1, with 9 bases aligning to TRBD1. CDR1 and CDR2 from the germline V gene are MGHRA and YSYEKL. V was clipped by 3 bases and J by 5 bases; unmatched bases: 8. The CDR3 has 15 residues. DNA for the CDR3: TGCGCCAGCAGCCATCTACAGGGGGCGATTGACGAGCAGTACTTC. It specifies CASSHLQGAIDEQYF.